A selection of T cell receptor beta chains follows, all from one sample in a study of cytomegalovirus exposure and HLA in healthy donors. Sequenced by immunoSEQ multiplex PCR; TCRdb stores in-frame clones only, minus some. The repertoire holds about 300,000 clones, with 86% as singletons. Sequencing input: PBMCs. The receptors come from a man aged 40-49 years in good health and CMV-seropositive. Each CDR3 is given with its conserved first and last residue. A D gene is named only where the DNA matches it firmly. Expanded clones are given a class, and other clones once, few, many or no size at all.

J | size | D | V | DNA | CDR3
TRBJ1-3 | - | TRBD1 | TRBV19 | TGTGCCAGTAGTATGGGGACAGGTCGGACCCTCTCGCCTGGAAACACCATATATTTT | CASSMGTGRTLSPGNTIYF
TRBJ2-7 | - | TRBD1 | TRBV19 | TGTGCCACTGGGACAGGACCCTACTACGAGCAGTACTTC | CATGTGPYYEQYF
TRBJ1-5 | - | - | TRBV19 | TGTGCCAGTAGTATAGAAGGACAAACTAATCAGCCCCAGCATTTT | CASSIEGQTNQPQHF
TRBJ2-3 | - | - | TRBV6-5 | TGTGCCAGCAGTCGCACAGGGAGAGATACGCAGTATTTT | CASSRTGRDTQYF
TRBJ2-3 | - | - | TRBV29-1 | TGCAGCGTTGAGAAAAGCCGCACAGATACGCAGTATTTT | CSVEKSRTDTQYF
TRBJ2-5 | - | - | TRBV5-6 | TGTGCCAGCAAGATGAGAGGAGGGGAGACCCAGTACTTC | CASKMRGGETQYF
TRBJ1-1 | few | TRBD1 | TRBV7-3 | TGTGCCAGCAGCACTGCACAGGGGCGCGGAGCTTTCTTT | CASSTAQGRGAFF
TRBJ2-7 | - | TRBD2 | TRBV28 | TGTGCCAGCAACCTCCGAGTCGCGGGAGGTTTCTACGAGCAGTACTTC | CASNLRVAGGFYEQYF
TRBJ1-5 | - | TRBD1 | TRBV6-6 | TGTGCCAGCAGTTCCTCCCACCTGACAGGGAATCAGCCCCAGCATTTT | CASSSSHLTGNQPQHF
TRBJ2-7 | few | - | TRBV21-1 | TGTGCCAGCTCCCGGCTCTTGAGGGTTCGTTTATACGAGCAGTACTTC | CASSRLLRVRLYEQYF
TRBJ1-5 | - | - | TRBV19 | TGTGCCACCGTACAAAAGGGGAGGAATCAGCCCCAGCATTTT | CATVQKGRNQPQHF
TRBJ1-5 | - | TRBD1 | TRBV19 | TGTGCCAGTAGTATAGAAGGGGGCGACGCGGGGTATAATCAGCCCCAGCATTTT | CASSIEGGDAGYNQPQHF
TRBJ2-1 | - | TRBD2 | TRBV27 | TGTGCCAGCAAAGGACTAGCGGCCCCTATAAATGAGCAGTTCTTC | CASKGLAAPINEQFF
TRBJ2-1 | - | - | TRBV4-3 | TGCGCCAGCAGCCCTGAAGGGGAATCCTACAATGAGCAGTTCTTC | CASSPEGESYNEQFF
TRBJ2-1 | - | - | TRBV19 | TGTGCCAGTAGTCCCCCAGGGCCCTACAGGAATGAGCAGTTCTTC | CASSPPGPYRNEQFF
TRBJ2-7 | once | - | TRBV11-2 | TGTGCCAGCAGCCCGAGGACAGAACCCTACGAGCAGTACTTC | CASSPRTEPYEQYF
TRBJ2-1 | - | TRBD2 | TRBV7-9 | TGTGCCAGCAGCCCCGTTACGGGAGGACCATACAATGAGCAGTTCTTC | CASSPVTGGPYNEQFF
TRBJ2-1 | - | TRBD2 | TRBV5-1 | TGCGCCAGCAGCCTTTTAGCGGGAGGGTCAGGCAATGAGCAGTTCTTC | CASSLLAGGSGNEQFF
TRBJ2-1 | - | TRBD2 | TRBV18 | TGTGCCAGCTCACCACCGGGCGGGAGGGAGGTGCAGTTCTTC | CASSPPGGREVQFF
TRBJ2-1 | - | TRBD2 | TRBV7-3 | TGTGCCAGCAGTTCGGGACTAGCGGGAGTAGATGAGCAGTTCTTC | CASSSGLAGVDEQFF
TRBJ1-1 | - | - | TRBV27 | TGTGCCAGCAGTCGGGCGGGGAACACTGAAGCTTTCTTT | CASSRAGNTEAFF
TRBJ2-1 | - | TRBD2 | TRBV30 | TGTGCCTGGAGTGTAGGCTTTGGCGGGAGCGGGAATGAGCAGTTCTTC | CAWSVGFGGSGNEQFF
TRBJ2-7 | once | TRBD2 | TRBV5-6 | TGTGCCAGCAGCCCCGGACTAGCGGGAGGTAAACTCTACGAGCAGTACTTC | CASSPGLAGGKLYEQYF
TRBJ1-5 | - | - | TRBV6-1 | TGTGCCAGCAGTGAAGCGCGGGCCCAGCGCCAGCCCCAGCATTTT | CASSEARAQRQPQHF
TRBJ2-1 | - | TRBD1 | TRBV7-3 | TGTGCCAGCAGCTTAATCCGGGACAGTGAGCAGTTCTTC | CASSLIRDSEQFF
TRBJ2-5 | - | TRBD1 | TRBV28 | TGTGCCAGCAGTACCGGGACAGGGTGGACACAAGAGACCCAGTACTTC | CASSTGTGWTQETQYF